The present T cell receptor beta chain was sequenced within a study of blood T cell repertoires in COVID-19. Original processing notes: The assay estimated nucleated cells by amplifying reference gene primers. Assay used: immunoSEQ multiplex PCR; TCRdb lists only in-frame clones, some missing. V, J and clone size are taken as reported in that table, and D and trimming were inferred from the DNA itself. The data hold 100,000 to 150,000 clones, with about 88% observed a single time. Germline V gene data show CDR1 as MNHEY and CDR2 as SMNVEV (reference sequence). There are 13 residues in the CDR3. V was trimmed by 3 bases and J by 4 bases, leaving 9 bases between them.

The receptor comes from a man in his forties with acute COVID-19. V usage is TRBV27 and J usage is TRBJ1-1; possibly TRBD1 for D (5 bases). The sample consisted of PBMCs or T cells enriched from blood (not recorded which). The CDR3 bases are TGTGCCAGCAGTTTTCAGGGAGGCACTGAAGCTTTCTTT. It specifies CASSFQGGTEAFF.